The 20 T cell receptor beta chains in this list originate from one sample, sequenced in a study of shared clonotypes between healthy human individuals. Terminally differentiated effector memory CD45RA+ cells were excluded from the naive CD8 cells, which were CD45RO-negative and positively selected for CCR7. Clones were sequenced by immunoSEQ multiplex PCR, and TCRdb holds only the in-frame ones, with some missing. The repertoire holds hundreds of thousands of clones, with 90% to 95% as singletons. Sequencing input: naive CD8+ T cells sorted from blood. Receptors were obtained from a young man in good health.

This clone was picked up one time. The V and J genes are TRBV19 and TRBJ2-5; no definite D call. This CDR3 is built from 17 residues. V was cut by 2 bases and J by 2 bases, with 18 bases left in between. Germline V gene data show CDR1 as LNHDA and CDR2 as SQIVND (reference sequence). CDR3 in amino acids: CASSIKPPGQFQETQYF. The CDR3 coding sequence is TGTGCCAGTAGTATAAAACCACCCGGCCAGTTTCAAGAGACCCAGTACTTC.

V usage is TRBV29-1 and J usage is TRBJ1-2, with no clear D. Germline V lookup: CDR1 SQVTM, CDR2 ANQGSEA. CDR3 size: 11 residues. V gave up 3 bases and J gave up 8 bases, with 10 bases separating them. The CDR3 DNA follows: TGCAGCGTTGATCAAATGGAAGGCTACACCTTC. Translation: CSVDQMEGYTF. The variable domain in full, with the rest retrieved from reference TRBV29-1 and TRBJ1-2, is SAVISQKPSRDICQRGTSLTIQCQVDSQVTMMFWYRQQPGQSLTLIATANQGSEATYESGFVIDKFPISRPNLTFSTLTVSNMSPEDSSIYLCSVDQMEGYTFGSGTRLTVV.

J is TRBJ2-5 and V is TRBV11-2, with 11 bases that match TRBD2. Germline trimming cut 1 base from V and 2 bases from J; bases unmatched to any gene: 12. Germline CDR1 reads SGHAT; CDR2 reads FQNNGV. This CDR3 is 19 amino acids long. CDR3: CASSLVPLAGGLGQETQYF. The DNA for the CDR3 is TGTGCCAGCAGCTTAGTACCGCTAGCGGGAGGTTTGGGGCAAGAGACCCAGTACTTC. Drawing the rest from reference TRBV11-2 and TRBJ2-5, the complete variable domain is EAGVAQSPRYKIIEKRQSVAFWCNPISGHATLYWYQQILGQGPKLLIQFQNNGVVDDSQLPKDRFSAERLKGVDSTLKIQPAKLEDSAVYLCASSLVPLAGGLGQETQYFGPGTRLLVL.

The chain uses TRBV10-1 and TRBJ2-3; possible D gene TRBD1, 5 bases. The CDR3 extends over 16 amino acids. Germline V gene lookup returns CDR1 WNHNN and CDR2 SYGVQD (reference sequence). The V and J ends lost 0 bases and 3 bases respectively, with 13 bases between them. CDR3 sequence: CASSESMGQGTDTQYF. The DNA of the CDR3 is TGCGCCAGCAGTGAGTCGATGGGGCAGGGAACAGATACGCAGTATTTT.

The rearrangement uses TRBV10-2 and TRBJ2-7; 10 bases are a match to TRBD2. Per the germline V gene, CDR1 is WSHSY and CDR2 is SAAADI. V was clipped by 6 bases and J by 2 bases; unmatched bases: 4. The CDR3 covers 14 residues. Here the CDR3 reads CASSPLAGPYEQYF. The CDR3 nucleotides are TGCGCCAGCAGCCCACTAGCGGGACCCTACGAGCAGTACTTC.

The V call is TRBV15, the J call TRBJ1-2; a weak D match, TRBD1 (5 bases). Per the germline V gene, CDR1 is LNHNV and CDR2 is YYDKDF (reference sequence). This CDR3 region has 14 residues. V lost 5 bases and J 3 bases, leaving 13 bases between the germline ends. CDR3 protein: CATSGRGTDYGYTF. The CDR3 DNA is TGTGCCACCAGCGGCCGTGGGACGGACTATGGCTACACCTTC.

The chain recombines TRBV7-9 with TRBJ1-2; the D is unclear. The germline V and J ends were trimmed by 5 bases and 5 bases, with 24 bases remaining between them. In germline, CDR1 is SEHNR, CDR2 FQNEAQ (reference sequence). The CDR3 runs 17 residues. CDR3 DNA: TGTGCCAGCAGCCCCCGTAAATACTCGGGAGATTGGTATGGCTACACCTTC. Its translation is CASSPRKYSGDWYGYTF.

The V gene is TRBV27, the J gene TRBJ2-7, with D unresolved. The CDR3 length is 11 residues. The V gene's germline CDR1 is MNHEY and CDR2 SMNVEV (reference sequence). V lost 7 bases, J lost 7 bases, and 11 bases lay in between. The CDR3 coding sequence is TGTGCCAGCATGTTTGGGCCGGAGCAGTACTTC. Protein: CASMFGPEQYF.

The chain is built from TRBV28 and TRBJ1-4, with D unresolved. The CDR3 spans 13 residues. V lost 5 bases to trimming and J lost 6 bases, with 10 bases between them. Germline V gene sequence: CDR1 MDHEN, CDR2 SYDVKM. The CDR3 here is CASSRLTDEKLFF. CDR3 DNA sequence: TGTGCCAGCAGTCGACTTACTGATGAAAAACTGTTTTTT. The whole variable domain, filled in from reference TRBV28 and TRBJ1-4, reads DVKVTQSSRYLVKRTGEKVFLECVQDMDHENMFWYRQDPGLGLRLIYFSYDVKMKEKGDIPEGYSVSREKKERFSLILESASTNQTSMYLCASSRLTDEKLFFGSGTQLSVL.

This clone was counted a single time. This sequence joins TRBV27 and TRBJ1-2; TRBD1 might be the D (6 bases). The germline V gene has CDR1 MNHEY and CDR2 SMNVEV (reference sequence). The CDR3 loop spans 15 amino acids. The ends were cut back, 0 bases at V and 4 bases at J, with 12 bases in the middle. CDR3 sequence: CASSLSEDRRYGYTF. DNA of the CDR3: TGTGCCAGCAGTTTATCGGAGGACAGACGCTATGGCTACACCTTC.

The CDR3 DNA reads TGTGCCAGCAGCGCGTCGGAGAGGGATTACAGAGAGACCCAGTACTTC. It yields the protein CASSASERDYRETQYF. The rearrangement uses TRBV11-2 and TRBJ2-5; D might be TRBD2 (5 bases). From germline, CDR1 is SGHAT and CDR2 FQNNGV. This CDR3 has 16 amino acids. Trimming removed 5 bases from V and 4 bases from J, with 20 bases in between.

The gene calls are TRBV7-3 and TRBJ2-1, with TRBD2 identical over 9 bases. Per germline, CDR1 SGHTA and CDR2 FQGTGA. The CDR3 runs 16 residues. The V and J ends lost 6 bases and 0 bases, in that order; junction bases with no gene match: 6. In nucleotides, the CDR3 is TGTGCCAGCAGTCCAAATAGCGGGAGCTCCTACAATGAGCAGTTCTTC. It specifies CASSPNSGSSYNEQFF.

This chain uses TRBV4-1 with TRBJ2-7, with TRBD2 matching over 8 bases. V shed 3 bases and J 9 bases; nucleotides not matched to a gene: 19. The CDR3 runs to 17 residues. Germline assignment: CDR1 MGHRA and CDR2 YSYEKL. The CDR3 protein is CASSHNPPTTSGGLQYF. In nucleotides, the CDR3 is TGCGCCAGCAGCCATAATCCCCCCACTACTAGCGGAGGATTGCAGTACTTC.

V and J are TRBV7-8 and TRBJ2-7; 10 bases align to TRBD2. Germline V gene data show CDR1 as SGHVS and CDR2 as FQNEAQ. CDR3 length equals 18 residues. V lost 5 bases and J lost 0; bases outside the gene matches: 13. The CDR3 nucleotides read TGTGCCAGCAGCACCGCTTACCGGACTAGCGGAAACTCCTACGAGCAGTACTTC. Translated, it gives CASSTAYRTSGNSYEQYF.

The gene calls are TRBV7-2 and TRBJ2-7; 7 bases are a match to TRBD2. The CDR3 is 16 amino acids. From germline, CDR1 is SGHTA and CDR2 FQGNSA. The V segment lost 3 bases and the J segment 4 bases; nucleotides outside the gene matches: 12. CDR3 in DNA: TGTGCCAGCAGCTTGGTCCCTGGCGGGAGCGGGTACGAGCAGTACTTC. Protein sequence: CASSLVPGGSGYEQYF.

This clone was seen just once. The V call is TRBV5-4, the J call TRBJ2-7, with D uncertain. Germline V gives CDR1 SGHNT, CDR2 YYREEE (reference sequence). CDR3 length: 12 residues. V lost 1 base and J 7 bases, leaving 9 bases between the germline ends. CDR3 coding DNA: TGTGCCAGCAGCTTGCCTGGGCGAGAGCAGTACTTC. As protein: CASSLPGREQYF.

V usage is TRBV5-8 and J usage is TRBJ2-7; D not certain. The CDR3 covers 14 residues. Germline CDR1 SGHTS, CDR2 YDEGEE. V lost 3 bases and J lost 6, with 16 bases in between. Here the CDR3 DNA reads TGTGCCAGCAGCTCTGTGGGGATCCCTACCGAGCAGTACTTC. This sequence encodes CASSSVGIPTEQYF.

The chain carries TRBV27 and TRBJ1-4; the D gene is possibly TRBD1 (5 bases). CDR3 length: 15 residues. CDR1 is MNHEY and CDR2 is SMNVEV in the germline V gene (reference sequence). V lost 5 bases and J lost 3, with 13 bases in between. Here the CDR3 DNA reads TGTGCCAGCAGTCCTTTTCCGACAGCTAATGAAAAACTGTTTTTT. Translated, it gives CASSPFPTANEKLFF.

This clone was detected once. The rearrangement links TRBV7-9 to TRBJ2-7; 14 bases agree with TRBD2. This CDR3 has 15 amino acids. The V gene end was trimmed by 3 bases and the J gene end by 5 bases; junction bases not matched to a gene: 3. Looked up from germline, CDR1 is SEHNR and CDR2 is FQNEAQ (reference sequence). Written as DNA, the CDR3 is TGTGCCAGCAGCTTGCAGGGACTAGCGGGAGACGAGCAGTACTTC. Residues: CASSLQGLAGDEQYF.

This rearrangement joins TRBV5-6 to TRBJ1-1; D gene uncertain. From germline, CDR1 is SGHDT and CDR2 YYEEEE. Trimming shortened V by 1 base and J by 0 bases, and 16 bases separated the two germline ends. This CDR3 is 17 amino acids long. The CDR3 DNA reads as TGTGCCAGCAGCTTGTACGGGGAAAACGATATGAACACTGAAGCTTTCTTT. Amino acid sequence: CASSLYGENDMNTEAFF.